Sequencing of this T cell receptor beta chain was carried out in a study of T cell responses to AZD1222 COVID-19 vaccine. Turning to this clone: The antigen is unknown.

Study results and limitations: Nearly half of spike-specific TCRs reportedly target variant regions that are unmutated in the B.1.351 and B.1.1.7 variants.

The method was immunoSEQ multiplex PCR; TCRdb's version includes in-frame clones alone and lacks a portion of them. The sample lists about 140,000 clones, 85% to 95% occurring once. V was clipped by 3 bases and J by 8 bases; unmatched bases: 8. The CDR3 covers 14 residues. From germline, CDR1 is LGHDT and CDR2 YNNKEL (reference sequence). Here the sequenced sample was peripheral blood, taken on day 0 of AZD1222 vaccination. This sequence originates from an adult in good health. The chain couples TRBV3-1 (or the pseudogene TRBV3-2) to TRBJ1-2; 8 positions agree with TRBD1. Here the CDR3 DNA reads TGTGCCAGCAGCCAGCAGGACAGGGAAGAAGGCTACACCTTC. It is translated as CASSQQDREEGYTF.